The T cell receptor beta chain under discussion was sequenced for a study of T cells in Graves' hyperthyroidism and ophthalmopathy. In its sample, this clonotype was seen many times. Using RNA transcripts as the source, TCR beta CDR3 regions were amplified. The TCR CDR3 first-round RT-PCR relied on the HTBI primer set. MiXCR, run by TCRdb on the multiplex PCR reads, gives a single entry per CDR3 protein. The sample includes approximately 690,000 distinct CDR3 sequences, less than 25% of them seen just once. The PBMCs had their origin in 8.5 to 10 ml of fresh peripheral blood. Material: blood. The source of this sequence is a man aged 25-45 years with Graves' ophthalmopathy.

The CDR3 DNA is TGCGCCAGCAGCTTACTGACGGAGACCTACGAGCAGTACTTC. It codes for CASSLLTETYEQYF. The chain is built from TRBV5-1 and TRBJ2-7; D uncertain. This CDR3 is built from 14 residues. Germline CDR1 and CDR2: SGHRS and YFSETQ. The V and J ends lost 2 bases and 2 bases respectively, with 11 bases between them.